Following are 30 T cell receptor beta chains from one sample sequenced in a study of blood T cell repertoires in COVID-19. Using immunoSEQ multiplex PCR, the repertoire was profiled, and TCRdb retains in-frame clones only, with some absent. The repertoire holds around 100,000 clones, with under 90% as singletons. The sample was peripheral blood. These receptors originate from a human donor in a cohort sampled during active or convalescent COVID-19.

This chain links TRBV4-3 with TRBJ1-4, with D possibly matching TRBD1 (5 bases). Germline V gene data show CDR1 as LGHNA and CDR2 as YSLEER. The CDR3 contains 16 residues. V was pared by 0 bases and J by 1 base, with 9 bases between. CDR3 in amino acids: CASSQDWGGTNEKLFF. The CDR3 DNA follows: TGCGCCAGCAGCCAAGATTGGGGGGGAACTAATGAAAAACTGTTTTTT.

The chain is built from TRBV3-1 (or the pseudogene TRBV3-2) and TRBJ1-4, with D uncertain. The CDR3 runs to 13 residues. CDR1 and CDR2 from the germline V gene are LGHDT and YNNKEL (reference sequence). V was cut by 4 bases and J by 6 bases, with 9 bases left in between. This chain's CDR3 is CASSPGIDEKLFF. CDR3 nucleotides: TGTGCCAGCAGCCCCGGGATTGATGAAAAACTGTTTTTT.

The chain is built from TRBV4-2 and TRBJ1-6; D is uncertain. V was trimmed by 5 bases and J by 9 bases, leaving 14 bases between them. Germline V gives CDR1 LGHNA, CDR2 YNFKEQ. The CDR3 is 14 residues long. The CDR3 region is CASSFEGVGSPLHF. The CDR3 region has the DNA TGTGCCAGCAGCTTTGAAGGAGTGGGTTCACCCCTCCACTTT.

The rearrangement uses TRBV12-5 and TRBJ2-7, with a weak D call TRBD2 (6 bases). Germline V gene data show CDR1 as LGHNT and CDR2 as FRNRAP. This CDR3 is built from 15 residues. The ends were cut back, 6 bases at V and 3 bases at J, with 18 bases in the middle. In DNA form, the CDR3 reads TGTGCTAGTGGAGCCGGGACTCTACTTAACTACGAGCAGTACTTC. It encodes CASGAGTLLNYEQYF. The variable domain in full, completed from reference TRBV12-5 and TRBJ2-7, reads DARVTQTPRHKVTEMGQEVTMRCQPILGHNTVFWYRQTMMQGLELLAYFRNRAPLDDSGMPKDRFSAEMPDATLATLKIQPSEPRDSAVYFCASGAGTLLNYEQYFGPGTRLTVT.

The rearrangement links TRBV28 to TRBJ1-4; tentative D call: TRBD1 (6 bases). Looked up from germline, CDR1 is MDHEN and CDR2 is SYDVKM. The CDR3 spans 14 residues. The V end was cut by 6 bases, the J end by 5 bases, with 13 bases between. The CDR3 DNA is TGTGCCAGCAGGACGACAGGAGAAAATGAAAAACTGTTTTTT. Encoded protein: CASRTTGENEKLFF. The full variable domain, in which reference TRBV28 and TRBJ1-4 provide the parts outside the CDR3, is DVKVTQSSRYLVKRTGEKVFLECVQDMDHENMFWYRQDPGLGLRLIYFSYDVKMKEKGDIPEGYSVSREKKERFSLILESASTNQTSMYLCASRTTGENEKLFFGSGTQLSVL.

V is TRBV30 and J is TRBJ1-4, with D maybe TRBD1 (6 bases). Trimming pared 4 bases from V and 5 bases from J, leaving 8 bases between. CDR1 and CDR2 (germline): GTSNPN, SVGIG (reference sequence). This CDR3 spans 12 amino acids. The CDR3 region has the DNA TGTGCCTGGACAGGGGCGAATGAAAAACTGTTTTTT. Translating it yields CAWTGANEKLFF.

DNA for the CDR3: TGTGCCGGCGGGGACGGATTTAATGAAAAACTGTTTTTT. Translation gives CAGGDGFNEKLFF. The chain links TRBV2 to TRBJ1-4; possible D gene TRBD1, 5 bases. V was cut by 11 bases and J by 4 bases, with 14 bases left in between. Germline V lookup: CDR1 SNHLY, CDR2 FYNNEI. The CDR3 runs to 13 residues.

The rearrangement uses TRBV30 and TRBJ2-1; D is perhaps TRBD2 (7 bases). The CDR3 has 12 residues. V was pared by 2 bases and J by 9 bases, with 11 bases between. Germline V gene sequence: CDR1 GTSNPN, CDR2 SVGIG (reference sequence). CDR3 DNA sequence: TGTGCCTGGAGTAGGGGGGGAGGTGAGCAGTTCTTC. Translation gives CAWSRGGGEQFF.

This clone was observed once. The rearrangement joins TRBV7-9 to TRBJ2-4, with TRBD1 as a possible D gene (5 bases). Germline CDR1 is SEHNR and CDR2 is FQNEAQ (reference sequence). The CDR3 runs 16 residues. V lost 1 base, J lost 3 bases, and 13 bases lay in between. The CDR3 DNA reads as TGTGCCAGCAGCTTAGATCGGCTGCAGGGCAAAAACATTCAGTACTTC. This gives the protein CASSLDRLQGKNIQYF.

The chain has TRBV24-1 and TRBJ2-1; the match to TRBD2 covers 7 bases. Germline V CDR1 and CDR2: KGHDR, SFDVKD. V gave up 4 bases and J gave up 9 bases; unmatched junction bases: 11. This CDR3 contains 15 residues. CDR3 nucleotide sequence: TGTGCCACCAGTGACCGCCCCTCTAGCGGCCCTGAGCAGTTCTTC. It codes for CATSDRPSSGPEQFF.

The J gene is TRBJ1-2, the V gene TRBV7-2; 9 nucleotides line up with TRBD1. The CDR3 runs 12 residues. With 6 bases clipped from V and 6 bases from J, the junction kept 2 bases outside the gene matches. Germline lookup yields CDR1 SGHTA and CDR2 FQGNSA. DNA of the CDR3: TGTGCCAGCAGACAGGGGGCCGATGGCTACACCTTC. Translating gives CASRQGADGYTF.

The CDR3 reads CASRNRQGFDYGYTF. Written as DNA, the CDR3 is TGTGCCAGCAGAAACCGACAGGGCTTTGACTATGGCTACACCTTC. J is TRBJ1-2 and V is TRBV5-4; 7 bases are a match to TRBD1. Trimming cost V 5 bases and J 3 bases; bases outside gene matches: 10. CDR1 is SGHNT and CDR2 is YYREEE in the germline V gene (reference sequence). The CDR3 covers 15 residues. The complete variable domain, with remaining parts taken from reference TRBV5-4 and TRBJ1-2, reads ETGVTQSPTHLIKTRGQQVTLRCSSQSGHNTVSWYQQALGQGPQFIFQYYREEENGRGNFPPRFSGLQFPNYSSELNVNALELDDSALYLCASRNRQGFDYGYTFGSGTRLTVV.

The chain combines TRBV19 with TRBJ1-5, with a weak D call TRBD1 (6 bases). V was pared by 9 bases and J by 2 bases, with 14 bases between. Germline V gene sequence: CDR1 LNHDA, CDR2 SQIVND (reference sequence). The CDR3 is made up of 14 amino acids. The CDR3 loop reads CASGFKGGNQPQHF. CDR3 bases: TGTGCCAGCGGCTTTAAGGGGGGCAATCAGCCCCAGCATTTT.

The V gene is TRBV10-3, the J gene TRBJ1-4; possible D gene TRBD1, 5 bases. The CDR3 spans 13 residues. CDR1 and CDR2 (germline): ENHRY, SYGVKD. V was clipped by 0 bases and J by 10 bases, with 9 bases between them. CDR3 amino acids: CAISESLRGKLFF. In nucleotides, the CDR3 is TGTGCCATCAGTGAGTCGTTAAGGGGAAAACTGTTTTTT.

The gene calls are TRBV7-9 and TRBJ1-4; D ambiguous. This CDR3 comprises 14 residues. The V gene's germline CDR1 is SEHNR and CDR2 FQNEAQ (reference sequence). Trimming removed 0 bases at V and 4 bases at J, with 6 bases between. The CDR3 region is CASSLAANNEKLFF. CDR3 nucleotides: TGTGCCAGCAGCTTAGCGGCCAATAATGAAAAACTGTTTTTT.

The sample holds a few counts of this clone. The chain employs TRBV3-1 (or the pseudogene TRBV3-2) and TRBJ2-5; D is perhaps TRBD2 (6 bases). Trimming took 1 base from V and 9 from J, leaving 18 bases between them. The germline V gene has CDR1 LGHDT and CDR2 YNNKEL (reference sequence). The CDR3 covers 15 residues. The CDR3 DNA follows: TGTGCCAGCAGCCAAGGGAAAGGCGGGACGGTGGCCCAGTACTTC. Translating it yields CASSQGKGGTVAQYF.

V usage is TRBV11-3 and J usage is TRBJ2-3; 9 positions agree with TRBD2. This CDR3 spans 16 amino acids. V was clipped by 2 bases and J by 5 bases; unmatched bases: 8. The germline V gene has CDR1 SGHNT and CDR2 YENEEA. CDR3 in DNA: TGTGCCAGCAGCTTAAGCCGCGGGGGGGCTGGAGATACGCAGTATTTT. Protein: CASSLSRGGAGDTQYF. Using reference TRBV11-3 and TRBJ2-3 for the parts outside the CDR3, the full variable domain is EAGVVQSPRYKIIEKKQPVAFWCNPISGHNTLYWYLQNLGQGPELLIRYENEEAVDDSQLPKDRFSAERLKGVDSTLKIQPAELGDSAVYLCASSLSRGGAGDTQYFGPGTRLTVL.

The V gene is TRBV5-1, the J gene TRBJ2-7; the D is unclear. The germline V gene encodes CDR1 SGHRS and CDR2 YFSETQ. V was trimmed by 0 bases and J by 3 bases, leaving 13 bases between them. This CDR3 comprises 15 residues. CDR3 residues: CASSLGNPVGYEQYF. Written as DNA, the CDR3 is TGCGCCAGCAGCTTGGGTAATCCGGTCGGCTACGAGCAGTACTTC.

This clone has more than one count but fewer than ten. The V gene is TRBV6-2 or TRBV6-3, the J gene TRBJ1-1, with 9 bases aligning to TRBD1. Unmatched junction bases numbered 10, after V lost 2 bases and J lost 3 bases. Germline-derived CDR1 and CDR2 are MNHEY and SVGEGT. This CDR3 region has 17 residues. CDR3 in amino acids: CASSYVPGQGVDTEAFF. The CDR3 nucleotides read TGTGCCAGCAGTTACGTCCCGGGACAGGGTGTAGACACTGAAGCTTTCTTT.

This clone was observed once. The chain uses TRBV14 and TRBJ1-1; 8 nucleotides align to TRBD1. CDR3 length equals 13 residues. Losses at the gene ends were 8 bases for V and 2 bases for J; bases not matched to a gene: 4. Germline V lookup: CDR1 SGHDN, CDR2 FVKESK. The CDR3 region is CASGQGYNTEAFF. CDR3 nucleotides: TGTGCCAGCGGACAGGGATACAACACTGAAGCTTTCTTT.

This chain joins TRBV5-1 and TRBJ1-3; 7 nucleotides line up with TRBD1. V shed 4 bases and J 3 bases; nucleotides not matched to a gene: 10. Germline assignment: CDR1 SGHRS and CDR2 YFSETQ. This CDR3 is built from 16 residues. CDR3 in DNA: TGCGCCAGCAGCCGGGACTTGGACAGGTTTGGAAACACCATATATTTT. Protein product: CASSRDLDRFGNTIYF.

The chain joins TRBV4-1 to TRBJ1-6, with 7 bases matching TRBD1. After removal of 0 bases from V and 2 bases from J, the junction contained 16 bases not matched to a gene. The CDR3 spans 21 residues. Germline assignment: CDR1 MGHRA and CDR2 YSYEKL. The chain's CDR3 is CASSQDTAGQGGRTYNSPLHF. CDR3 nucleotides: TGCGCCAGCAGCCAAGATACGGCCGGGCAGGGGGGAAGGACCTATAATTCACCCCTCCACTTT.

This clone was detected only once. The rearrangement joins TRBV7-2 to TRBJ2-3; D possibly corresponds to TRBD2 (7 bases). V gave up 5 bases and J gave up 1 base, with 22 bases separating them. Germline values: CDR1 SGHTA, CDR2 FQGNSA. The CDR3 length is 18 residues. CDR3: CASSPRGGPRVGTDTQYF. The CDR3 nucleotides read TGTGCCAGCAGCCCGAGGGGGGGCCCAAGGGTAGGCACAGATACGCAGTATTTT.

Written as DNA, the CDR3 is TGTGCCAGCAGCTTAGGGACTTCCGCCTACGAGCAGTACTTC. It codes for CASSLGTSAYEQYF. This chain joins TRBV5-4 and TRBJ2-7; the D gene is possibly TRBD2 (6 bases). Germline V lookup: CDR1 SGHNT, CDR2 YYREEE (reference sequence). The CDR3 totals 14 residues. Trimming removed 2 bases from V and 2 bases from J, with 11 bases in between.

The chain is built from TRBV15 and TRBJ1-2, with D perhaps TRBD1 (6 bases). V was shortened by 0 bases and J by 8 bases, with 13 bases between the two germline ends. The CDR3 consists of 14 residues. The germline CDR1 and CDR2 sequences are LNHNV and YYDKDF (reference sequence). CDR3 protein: CATSRDPTGSGYTF. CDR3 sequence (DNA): TGTGCCACCAGCAGAGATCCAACAGGGAGCGGCTACACCTTC. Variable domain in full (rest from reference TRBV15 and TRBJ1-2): DAMVIQNPRYQVTQFGKPVTLSCSQTLNHNVMYWYQQKSSQAPKLLFHYYDKDFNNEADTPDNFQSRRPNTSFCFLDIRSPGLGDTAMYLCATSRDPTGSGYTFGSGTRLTVV.

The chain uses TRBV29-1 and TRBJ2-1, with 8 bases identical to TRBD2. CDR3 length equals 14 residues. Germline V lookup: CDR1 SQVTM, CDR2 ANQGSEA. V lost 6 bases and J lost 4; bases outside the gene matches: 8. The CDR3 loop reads CSVALSGGYNEQFF. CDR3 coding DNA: TGCAGCGTGGCCCTCTCGGGGGGGTACAATGAGCAGTTCTTC.

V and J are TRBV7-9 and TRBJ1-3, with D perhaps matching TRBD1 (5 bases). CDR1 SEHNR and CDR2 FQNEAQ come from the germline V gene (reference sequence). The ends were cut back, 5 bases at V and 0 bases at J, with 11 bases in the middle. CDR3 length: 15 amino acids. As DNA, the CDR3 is TGTGCCAGCAGCCCCTGGGGCAACTCTGGAAACACCATATATTTT. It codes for CASSPWGNSGNTIYF.

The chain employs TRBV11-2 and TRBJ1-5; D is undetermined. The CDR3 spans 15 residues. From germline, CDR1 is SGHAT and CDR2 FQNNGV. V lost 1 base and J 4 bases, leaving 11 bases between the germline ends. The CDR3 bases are TGTGCCAGCAGCTTAGCAGGAAGTGGGAATCAGCCCCAGCATTTT. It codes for CASSLAGSGNQPQHF.

The CDR3 DNA sequence: TGTGCCAGCAGCTCCGGGACAGGGTACGAGCAGTACTTC. It encodes CASSSGTGYEQYF. This chain uses TRBV11-3 with TRBJ2-7, with 9 bases that match TRBD1. This CDR3 comprises 13 residues. Unmatched junction bases numbered 2, after V lost 4 bases and J lost 4 bases. CDR1 is SGHNT, CDR2 YENEEA, per germline.

The CDR3 reads CASSYSPGSTYEQYF. CDR3 sequence (DNA): TGTGCCAGCAGTTACTCCCCAGGGTCCACCTACGAGCAGTACTTC. The gene calls are TRBV6-5 and TRBJ2-7; the D gene is possibly TRBD1 (5 bases). The V gene's germline CDR1 is MNHEY and CDR2 SVGAGI. There are 15 residues in the CDR3. Trimming took 0 bases from V and 2 from J, leaving 11 bases between them.